A single sample is the source of the 13 T cell receptor beta chains below, sequenced in a study of T-cell reconstitution after alpha-beta-depleted transplantation in children. Construction of the TCRbeta library involved unique molecular identifiers. TCRdb independently ran MiXCR on the PCR reads; one entry per CDR3 protein. The table has fewer than 750,000 distinct CDR3 sequences, 20% to 25% seen once. Sequenced here: PBMCs, mostly from graft donor cells, sampled 360 days after TCRalphabeta/CD19-depleted stem cell transplant. All receptors derive from a boy younger than two who had a stem cell transplant for acute myeloid leukemia, so the T cells may come from the graft donor.

The chain has TRBV27 and TRBJ2-7, with TRBD1 identical over 9 bases. Losses at the gene ends were 6 bases for V and 7 bases for J; bases not matched to a gene: 7. Germline V lookup: CDR1 MNHEY, CDR2 SMNVEV (reference sequence). The CDR3 is 13 amino acids. The CDR3 nucleotides are TGTGCCAGCAGCCACAACAGGGGGCAAGAGCAGTACGTC. Its translation is CASSHNRGQEQYV.

This chain links TRBV20-1 with TRBJ2-1, with D perhaps matching TRBD1 (6 bases). Germline V gene lookup returns CDR1 DFQATT and CDR2 SNEGSKA (reference sequence). V was cut by 1 base and J by 0 bases, with 13 bases left in between. The CDR3 totals 16 residues. The chain's CDR3 is CSARAAGASSYNEQFF. CDR3 nucleotide sequence: TGCAGTGCTAGAGCCGCAGGGGCCTCCTCCTACAATGAGCAGTTCTTC.

J is TRBJ2-1 and V is TRBV7-9; D perhaps matches TRBD2 (5 bases). CDR1 is SEHNR and CDR2 is FQNEAQ in the germline V gene (reference sequence). The CDR3 length is 16 residues. Trimming removed 1 base at V and 2 bases at J, with 12 bases between. CDR3 loop: CASSLGLGLTYNEQFF. As DNA, the CDR3 is TGTGCCAGCAGCTTAGGCCTCGGACTGACCTACAATGAGCAGTTCTTC.

This clonotype came up a few times. V is TRBV29-1 and J is TRBJ1-1, with D perhaps matching TRBD1 (5 bases). The V end was cut by 4 bases, the J end by 4 bases, with 13 bases between. The V gene's germline CDR1 is SQVTM and CDR2 ANQGSEA. The CDR3 has 13 amino acids. CDR3 DNA: TGCAGCGTTGGGATTCCACAGGTCACTGAAGCTTTCTTT. It is translated as CSVGIPQVTEAFF. Supplemented by reference TRBV29-1 and TRBJ1-1, the full variable domain reads SAVISQKPSRDICQRGTSLTIQCQVDSQVTMMFWYRQQPGQSLTLIATANQGSEATYESGFVIDKFPISRPNLTFSTLTVSNMSPEDSSIYLCSVGIPQVTEAFFGQGTRLTVV.

V and J are TRBV5-5 and TRBJ2-3; D possibly uses TRBD1 or TRBD2 (5 bases each). CDR1 SGHKS and CDR2 YYEKEE come from the germline V gene (reference sequence). The CDR3 contains 16 residues. Trimming cost V 4 bases and J 0 bases, with 15 bases left between them. The CDR3 DNA follows: TGTGCCAGCAGCGACCCACTAGGGGCCAGCACAGATACGCAGTATTTT. Translated, it gives CASSDPLGASTDTQYF.

This clonotype was observed a few times. This chain joins TRBV20-1 and TRBJ1-6; 8 bases align to TRBD1. CDR1 and CDR2 from the germline V gene are DFQATT and SNEGSKA (reference sequence). CDR3 length: 15 amino acids. V shed 1 base and J 9 bases; nucleotides not matched to a gene: 8. CDR3 nucleotide sequence: TGCAGTGCTAGAGTAGGAACAGGGGGGCGTTCACCCCTCCACTTT. This translates into CSARVGTGGRSPLHF.

The chain combines TRBV20-1 with TRBJ2-7; D call uncertain. The V gene's germline CDR1 is DFQATT and CDR2 SNEGSKA (reference sequence). This CDR3 is 13 amino acids long. Trimming left V 0 bases short and J 7 bases short, with 13 bases between. CDR3: CSARDEAGPEQYV. In DNA form, the CDR3 reads TGCAGTGCTAGAGATGAGGCAGGACCTGAGCAGTACGTC.

The gene calls are TRBV7-2 and TRBJ2-7; weak D call: TRBD2 (5 bases). V was cut by 5 bases and J by 5 bases, with 16 bases left in between. The CDR3 contains 14 residues. Germline V gene sequence: CDR1 SGHTA, CDR2 FQGNSA. The CDR3 region has the DNA TGTGCCAGCAGCGCCGAGGGCTGGCTCCACGAGCAGTACTTC. Residues: CASSAEGWLHEQYF.

This clonotype was detected a few times. The chain has TRBV5-1 and TRBJ1-4, with TRBD1 matching over 7 bases. This CDR3 is 14 amino acids long. Trimming removed 3 bases from V and 5 bases from J; junction bases left unmatched: 4. Germline-derived CDR1 and CDR2 are SGHRS and YFSETQ. The CDR3 loop is CASSWGTENEKLFF. CDR3 DNA sequence: TGCGCCAGCAGCTGGGGGACAGAGAATGAAAAACTGTTTTTT. Based on the CDR3 plus reference TRBV5-1 and TRBJ1-4, the full variable domain is KAGVTQTPRYLIKTRGQQVTLSCSPISGHRSVSWYQQTPGQGLQFLFEYFSETQRNKGNFPGRFSGRQFSNSRSEMNVSTLELGDSALYLCASSWGTENEKLFFGSGTQLSVL.

This clonotype has more than one count but fewer than ten. The chain carries TRBV29-1 and TRBJ2-1; the match to TRBD1 covers 9 bases. This CDR3 region has 13 residues. Germline trimming cut 3 bases from V and 7 bases from J; bases unmatched to any gene: 4. Germline V gene lookup returns CDR1 SQVTM and CDR2 ANQGSEA. CDR3 amino acids: CSVDGDRENEQFF. In DNA form, the CDR3 reads TGCAGCGTTGATGGGGACAGGGAAAATGAGCAGTTCTTC.

The V call is TRBV15, the J call TRBJ2-7; D is perhaps TRBD1 (5 bases). The germline CDR1 and CDR2 sequences are LNHNV and YYDKDF (reference sequence). The CDR3 extends over 15 amino acids. With 0 bases removed from V and 10 bases from J, the gap between germline ends came to 19 bases. The CDR3, as DNA: TGTGCCACCAGCAGAGATACCGACAGTCCAATGGTCCAGTACTTC. This sequence encodes CATSRDTDSPMVQYF. The entire variable domain, with the rest obtained from reference TRBV15 and TRBJ2-7, is as follows: DAMVIQNPRYQVTQFGKPVTLSCSQTLNHNVMYWYQQKSSQAPKLLFHYYDKDFNNEADTPDNFQSRRPNTSFCFLDIRSPGLGDTAMYLCATSRDTDSPMVQYFGPGTRLTVT.

In its sample, this clonotype was seen a few times. V usage is TRBV6-5 and J usage is TRBJ1-3; D unclear. Trimming stripped 0 bases from V and 0 bases from J, with 12 bases between. In germline, CDR1 is MNHEY, CDR2 SVGAGI. The CDR3 is made up of 17 amino acids. This CDR3 is CASSYSKAYYSGNTIYF. In nucleotides, the CDR3 is TGTGCCAGCAGTTACTCGAAGGCTTATTACTCTGGAAACACCATATATTTT.

In its sample, this clonotype was seen a few times. This chain joins TRBV20-1 and TRBJ2-1; the match to TRBD2 covers 8 bases. Germline CDR1 and CDR2: DFQATT and SNEGSKA (reference sequence). V lost 0 bases to trimming and J lost 6 bases; unmatched junction nucleotides: 13. The CDR3 spans 17 residues. The CDR3 nucleotides are TGCAGTGCTAGAGATACCCCTGGAGCGGGGGCTCGCAATGAGCAGTTCTTC. This sequence encodes CSARDTPGAGARNEQFF.